The 18 T cell receptor beta chains in this list originate from one sample, sequenced in a study of shared clonotypes between healthy human individuals. Profiled with immunoSEQ multiplex PCR; TCRdb holds only in-frame clones, not every one. This sample has about 700,000 clones, with about 74% found just once. Sample: memory CD4+ T cells sorted from blood. Subset denoted: CD45RA-negative fraction. The receptors were gathered from a woman aged 25-40 years in good health.

The chain combines TRBV28 with TRBJ2-2; 7 bases are a match to TRBD1. Germline assignment: CDR1 MDHEN and CDR2 SYDVKM. This CDR3 has 15 residues. V gave up 7 bases and J gave up 0 bases; unmatched junction bases: 5. The DNA for the CDR3 is TGTGCCAGCACCGCCGGGACAGCGAACACCGGGGAGCTGTTTTTT. This encodes CASTAGTANTGELFF.

The genes are TRBV9 and TRBJ2-1; 9 nucleotides align to TRBD1. Trimming took 0 bases from V and 12 from J; bases not matched to a gene: 10. The CDR3 contains 15 residues. Germline loops: CDR1 SGDLS, CDR2 YYNGEE. The CDR3 DNA is TGTGCCAGCAGCGTAGGGACAGGGGCCCCTACGAGGCAGTTCTTC. Its translation is CASSVGTGAPTRQFF. Filled out from reference TRBV9 and TRBJ2-1, the complete variable domain reads DSGVTQTPKHLITATGQRVTLRCSPRSGDLSVYWYQQSLDQGLQFLIQYYNGEERAKGNILERFSAQQFPDLHSELNLSSLELGDSALYFCASSVGTGAPTRQFFGPGTRLTVL.

The sample holds one count of this clone. The chain carries TRBV25-1 and TRBJ2-3, with a tentative D call TRBD2 (6 bases). V was trimmed by 0 bases and J by 0 bases, leaving 10 bases between them. The CDR3 length is 16 residues. Germline values: CDR1 MGHDK, CDR2 SYGVNS. Written as DNA, the CDR3 is TGTGCCAGCAGTGAATATGGTAGCGGTAGCACAGATACGCAGTATTTT. Protein product: CASSEYGSGSTDTQYF.

The CDR3 loop reads CAIRSGGLHEQYF. The CDR3 bases are TGTGCCATCAGGAGCGGGGGTTTACACGAGCAGTACTTC. The V gene is TRBV10-3, the J gene TRBJ2-7; 8 bases are a match to TRBD2. Trimming took 6 bases from V and 5 from J; bases not matched to a gene: 6. Germline V gene data show CDR1 as ENHRY and CDR2 as SYGVKD. The CDR3 consists of 13 residues.

The gene calls are TRBV27 and TRBJ2-7; TRBD2 agrees at 14 bases. CDR1 and CDR2 from the germline V gene are MNHEY and SMNVEV (reference sequence). Germline trimming cut 5 bases from V and 6 bases from J; bases unmatched to any gene: 6. The CDR3 consists of 15 residues. Written as DNA, the CDR3 is TGTGCCAGCAGTCTCGGGACTAGCGGGAGAGGCGAGCAGTACTTC. Its translation is CASSLGTSGRGEQYF.

CDR3 sequence reads: CASSQDGLDWRTDTQYF. CDR3 in DNA: TGCGCCAGCAGCCAAGACGGACTAGATTGGAGGACAGATACGCAGTATTTT. The chain has TRBV4-1 and TRBJ2-3, with 7 bases lining up with TRBD2. The germline gives CDR1 MGHRA, CDR2 YSYEKL. Unmatched junction bases numbered 9, after V lost 0 bases and J lost 3 bases. There are 17 residues in the CDR3.

This chain joins TRBV27 and TRBJ2-7; 11 positions agree with TRBD2. CDR1 and CDR2 (germline): MNHEY, SMNVEV (reference sequence). Unmatched junction bases numbered 4, after V lost 6 bases and J lost 0 bases. CDR3 length equals 15 residues. The CDR3 nucleotides read TGTGCCAGCAGATTAGCGGGAGGGACCTCCTACGAGCAGTACTTC. Translating gives CASRLAGGTSYEQYF.

The gene calls are TRBV18 and TRBJ2-2; D not certain. Per the germline V gene, CDR1 is KGHSH and CDR2 is LQKENI. The ends were cut back, 3 bases at V and 5 bases at J, with 10 bases in the middle. The CDR3 has 14 residues. The CDR3 nucleotides are TGTGCCAGCTCACCCCCTTTGTTAACCGGGGAGCTGTTTTTT. This gives the protein CASSPPLLTGELFF.

The chain recombines TRBV30 with TRBJ1-3; D not certain. Looked up from germline, CDR1 is GTSNPN and CDR2 is SVGIG (reference sequence). V gave up 0 bases and J gave up 2 bases, with 8 bases separating them. The CDR3 spans 14 residues. The CDR3 reads CAWSVLNAGNTIYF. DNA of the CDR3: TGTGCCTGGAGTGTACTCAACGCTGGAAACACCATATATTTT.

This chain uses TRBV20-1 with TRBJ2-3; no clear D. Germline V gene data show CDR1 as DFQATT and CDR2 as SNEGSKA (reference sequence). V dropped 7 bases and J dropped 5 bases, with 10 bases sitting between them. The CDR3 sequence is 11 residues long. DNA of the CDR3: TGCAGTGGCATGCACGGAGATACGCAGTATTTT. It specifies CSGMHGDTQYF.

The chain is built from TRBV25-1 and TRBJ2-5; weak D call: TRBD1 (6 bases). Germline V gene lookup returns CDR1 MGHDK and CDR2 SYGVNS. This CDR3 is built from 11 residues. V was shortened by 8 bases and J by 4 bases, with 8 bases between the two germline ends. The CDR3 sequence: CASRGGETQYF. CDR3 bases: TGTGCCAGCCGAGGGGGAGAGACCCAGTACTTC.

This clone was counted a single time. This chain connects TRBV28 to TRBJ1-2; D is unclear. V lost 7 bases to trimming and J lost 1 base, with 13 bases between them. The CDR3 has 14 amino acids. The germline gives CDR1 MDHEN, CDR2 SYDVKM. The CDR3 region is CASTTSTNNYGYTF. The CDR3, as DNA: TGTGCCAGCACCACTTCGACAAATAACTATGGCTACACCTTC.

This chain links TRBV14 with TRBJ2-5; the match to TRBD1 covers 10 bases. The V gene's germline CDR1 is SGHDN and CDR2 FVKESK. The junction had 9 bases not matched to a gene; V was cut back by 4 bases and J by 4 bases. This CDR3 spans 16 amino acids. The CDR3 protein is CASSPARTGGTETQYF. In DNA form, the CDR3 reads TGTGCCAGCAGCCCAGCTCGGACAGGGGGAACAGAGACCCAGTACTTC.

This clone was counted at least ten times. J is TRBJ2-3 and V is TRBV11-2, with TRBD2 identical over 11 bases. Looked up from germline, CDR1 is SGHAT and CDR2 is FQNNGV. The CDR3 is 16 residues long. Trimming took 5 bases from V and 4 from J; bases not matched to a gene: 8. CDR3 region: CASSPASGRIPDTQYF. In DNA form, the CDR3 reads TGTGCCAGCAGCCCAGCTAGCGGGAGGATCCCAGATACGCAGTATTTT.

This clone has just one count. V usage is TRBV11-2 and J usage is TRBJ2-7; 9 nucleotides align to TRBD1. Germline lookup yields CDR1 SGHAT and CDR2 FQNNGV. With V trimmed by 5 bases and J by 4 bases, 6 bases remained unmatched. This CDR3 is built from 14 residues. CDR3 residues: CASSHPGTGYEQYF. The CDR3 bases are TGTGCCAGCAGCCATCCGGGGACAGGGTACGAGCAGTACTTC.

This rearrangement joins TRBV28 to TRBJ1-4; tentative D call: TRBD1 (5 bases). CDR1 is MDHEN and CDR2 is SYDVKM in the germline V gene. Trimming took 6 bases from V and 13 from J, leaving 15 bases between them. The CDR3 consists of 12 residues. The CDR3 nucleotides are TGTGCCAGCAGGGGGCGTGTAGGCTTACTGTTTTTT. It encodes CASRGRVGLLFF.

This clone appeared a few times. The chain has TRBV7-2 and TRBJ1-6, with D uncertain. The CDR3 runs 15 residues. Germline V CDR1 and CDR2: SGHTA, FQGNSA. V lost 1 base and J 6 bases, leaving 10 bases between the germline ends. The CDR3 protein is CASSLGLGLNSPLHF. DNA for the CDR3: TGTGCCAGCAGCTTAGGTCTAGGCCTTAATTCACCCCTCCACTTT.

The chain uses TRBV6-1 and TRBJ1-1; D is possibly TRBD1 (6 bases). V was cut by 8 bases and J by 3 bases, with 16 bases left in between. In germline, CDR1 is MNHNS, CDR2 SASEGT. The CDR3 contains 14 residues. The CDR3: CASPRGVMDTEAFF. As DNA, the CDR3 is TGTGCCAGCCCGAGGGGGGTAATGGACACTGAAGCTTTCTTT.